The 18 T cell receptor beta chains presented below share a single source sample, sequenced in a study of regulatory T cells in long-lasting Graves disease. Time point: persistent/refractory GD, antithyroid drugs over 5 years with positive TRAb. Generation of the TCR library employed RNA extracted from PBMCs. Arm-PCR of CDR3 regions and iRepertoire HTBI primers were used to build TCR beta libraries. Via MiXCR, TCRdb re-called the multiplex PCR reads, giving one row per CDR3 protein. The sample contains roughly 400,000 distinct CDR3 sequences, 21% of which appear only once. The source material was peripheral blood mononuclear cells (PBMCs), sampled when the disease was refractory, from a patient treated with antithyroid drugs. Receptor source: a female donor with Graves disease.

This clonotype was detected only a few times. This sequence joins TRBV7-3 and TRBJ2-7; TRBD1 matches at 10 bases. Trimming took 5 bases from V and 5 from J; bases not matched to a gene: 3. The length of the CDR3 is 13 residues. CDR1 is SGHTA and CDR2 is FQGTGA in the germline V gene. The CDR3: CASSPDRGNEQYF. CDR3 nucleotide sequence: TGTGCCAGCAGCCCGGACAGGGGGAACGAGCAGTACTTC.

The chain is built from TRBV18 and TRBJ2-7; 7 bases are shared with TRBD2. Germline-derived CDR1 and CDR2 are KGHSH and LQKENI. The CDR3 contains 15 residues. Unmatched junction bases numbered 7, after V lost 3 bases and J lost 2 bases. The CDR3 loop is CASSPGASGTYEQYF. The DNA of the CDR3 is TGTGCCAGCTCACCCGGGGCTAGCGGCACCTACGAGCAGTACTTC.

As concerns this clonotype: The junction differs from germline at one of its ends, possibly a read error. This chain links TRBV7-2 with TRBJ1-6; D remains unclear. The CDR3 sequence is 15 residues long. Germline V lookup: CDR1 SGHTA, CDR2 FQGNSA. The CDR3 region has the DNA TGTGCCAGCAGCGAATCTTTAGGGTATACTTCACCCCTCCACTTT. It specifies CASSESLGYTSPLHF.

This clonotype showed up just a few times. The chain recombines TRBV20-1 with TRBJ2-4; no firm D call. Trimming took 5 bases from V and 0 from J, leaving 14 bases between them. In germline, CDR1 is DFQATT, CDR2 SNEGSKA (reference sequence). The CDR3 runs to 15 residues. This CDR3 is CSADSGIIAKNIQYF. DNA of the CDR3: TGCAGTGCTGACTCCGGAATCATAGCCAAAAACATTCAGTACTTC.

A few counts support this clonotype. V gene TRBV7-2 combines with J gene TRBJ2-3, with TRBD2 matching over 10 bases. Germline loops: CDR1 SGHTA, CDR2 FQGNSA. This CDR3 has 22 amino acids. J gave up 1 base and V 4 bases, and 23 bases lay outside the gene matches. The CDR3 region is CASSSPEGGASGSVWGTDTQYF. The CDR3 bases are TGTGCCAGCAGCTCGCCGGAGGGGGGTGCTAGCGGGAGCGTATGGGGCACAGATACGCAGTATTTT.

In this sample, this clonotype turned up a few times. The chain uses TRBV4-1 and TRBJ2-5; D gene ambiguous. There are 15 residues in the CDR3. V dropped 11 bases and J dropped 0 bases, with 19 bases sitting between them. Germline values: CDR1 MGHRA, CDR2 YSYEKL. CDR3 protein: CAPSCYAPDQETQYF. The CDR3, as DNA: TGCGCCCCAAGTTGTTACGCACCGGACCAAGAGACCCAGTACTTC.

The chain is built from TRBV11-2 and TRBJ2-1; 8 nucleotides align to TRBD2. Germline CDR1 and CDR2: SGHAT and FQNNGV. The CDR3 has 13 residues. The trim removed 5 bases at V and 7 bases at J, leaving 4 bases unmatched. The CDR3 DNA reads as TGTGCCAGCAGCCTGGGACTAGGTAATGAGCAGTTCTTC. The encoded protein is CASSLGLGNEQFF.

This clonotype was picked up many times. This chain links TRBV27 with TRBJ1-5; 9 bases map to TRBD1. V lost 6 bases, J lost 1 base, and 4 bases stayed unmatched. CDR1 MNHEY and CDR2 SMNVEV come from the germline V gene (reference sequence). This CDR3 contains 15 residues. The CDR3, as DNA: TGTGCCAGCAGCCCGGACAGGGGAAGCAATCAGCCCCAGCATTTT. It is translated as CASSPDRGSNQPQHF.

This clonotype has at least ten counts. V gene TRBV12-3 or TRBV12-4 combines with J gene TRBJ2-5; D not certain. The V and J ends lost 5 bases and 5 bases respectively, with 15 bases between them. The CDR3 spans 14 residues. CDR3 sequence: CASSPHSHRETQYF. DNA of the CDR3: TGTGCCAGCAGTCCCCATAGCCACCGGGAGACCCAGTACTTC.

This clonotype has a handful of counts. One end of the junction is discordant with germline, which a read error may explain. In DNA form, the CDR3 reads TGTGCCAGCAGGCCGTCAGGGAACGCTGAAGCTTTCTTT. This translates into CASRPSGNAEAFF. The gene calls are TRBV11-2 and TRBJ1-1, with TRBD1 as a possible D gene (5 bases). The CDR3 loop spans 13 amino acids. Germline V lookup: CDR1 SGHAT, CDR2 FQNNGV.

This chain connects TRBV7-9 to TRBJ2-7, with unresolved D. The V gene's germline CDR1 is SEHNR and CDR2 FQNEAQ (reference sequence). The CDR3 spans 13 residues. Trimming pared 5 bases from V and 10 bases from J, leaving 18 bases between. CDR3 DNA: TGTGCCAGCAGCCGTGAGACGGATCCCGGCCAGTACTTC. Its translation is CASSRETDPGQYF.

The rearrangement joins TRBV5-5 to TRBJ2-7, with D unclear. The CDR3 extends over 14 amino acids. Germline CDR1 SGHKS, CDR2 YYEKEE (reference sequence). V lost 2 bases, J lost 1 base, and 10 bases lay in between. The CDR3 bases are TGTGCCAGCAGCTTTACGACTCGATCCTACGAGCAGTACTTC. This codes for CASSFTTRSYEQYF. Looking up the rest from reference TRBV5-5 and TRBJ2-7 gives the full variable domain: DAGVTQSPTHLIKTRGQQVTLRCSPISGHKSVSWYQQVLGQGPQFIFQYYEKEERGRGNFPDRFSARQFPNYSSELNVNALLLGDSALYLCASSFTTRSYEQYFGPGTRLTVT.

The chain uses TRBV11-2 and TRBJ2-3; 10 bases map to TRBD2. V lost 5 bases, J lost 5 bases, and 10 bases stayed unmatched. The CDR3 is made up of 16 amino acids. Germline V gives CDR1 SGHAT, CDR2 FQNNGV. Here the CDR3 reads CASSLSGTSAIDTQYF. CDR3 sequence (DNA): TGTGCCAGCAGCCTGTCCGGGACTAGCGCCATAGATACGCAGTATTTT.

This chain links TRBV24-1 with TRBJ2-3; D unclear. The germline V gene encodes CDR1 KGHDR and CDR2 SFDVKD. The CDR3 totals 14 residues. V lost 3 bases and J 1 base, leaving 7 bases between the germline ends. This chain's CDR3 is CATSDRSGTDTQYF. The DNA of the CDR3 is TGTGCCACCAGTGATAGGTCTGGCACAGATACGCAGTATTTT.

This clonotype has ten or more counts. The rearrangement links TRBV7-9 to TRBJ2-7; possible D gene TRBD1, 5 bases. CDR3 length equals 15 residues. The germline V gene has CDR1 SEHNR and CDR2 FQNEAQ (reference sequence). The ends were cut back, 1 base at V and 6 bases at J, with 16 bases in the middle. The CDR3 region is CASSLVLGVAGEQYF. The CDR3 nucleotides are TGTGCCAGCAGCTTAGTCCTAGGGGTAGCAGGCGAGCAGTACTTC. Together with reference TRBV7-9 and TRBJ2-7, the CDR3 gives the full variable domain: DTGVSQNPRHKITKRGQNVTFRCDPISEHNRLYWYRQTLGQGPEFLTYFQNEAQLEKSRLLSDRFSAERPKGSFSTLEIQRTEQGDSAMYLCASSLVLGVAGEQYFGPGTRLTVT.

This clonotype was observed many times. This chain uses TRBV12-3 or TRBV12-4 with TRBJ1-2, with a tentative D call TRBD1 (6 bases). With 4 bases removed from V and 6 bases from J, the gap between germline ends came to 15 bases. There are 14 residues in the CDR3. Here the CDR3 reads CASSSSGTKDGYTF. CDR3 bases: TGTGCCAGCAGTTCATCCGGGACAAAGGATGGCTACACCTTC.

Points on this clonotype: A much larger clone lies one base from this, so it may be a read error. The V and J genes are TRBV15 and TRBJ1-1; maybe TRBD1 (5 bases). CDR3 length: 16 amino acids. Germline V gene data show CDR1 as LNHNV and CDR2 as YYDKDF (reference sequence). V lost 3 bases and J 2 bases, leaving 16 bases between the germline ends. CDR3 protein: CATSRDPGAANTEAFF. The CDR3, as DNA: TGTGCCACCAGCAGGGACCCCGGGGCAGCCAACACTGAAGCTTTCTTT. Filled out from reference TRBV15 and TRBJ1-1, the complete variable domain reads DAMVIQNPRYQVTQFGKPVTLSCSQTLNHNVMYWYQQKSSQAPKLLFHYYDKDFNNEADTPDNFQSRRPNTSFCFLDIRSPGLGDTAMYLCATSRDPGAANTEAFFGQGTRLTVV.

This clonotype was seen at least ten times. The CDR3 DNA reads as TGTGCCAGCAGCTTAGTGTCCACAGCTCCGGGGTATGGCTACACCTTC. It codes for CASSLVSTAPGYGYTF. The gene calls are TRBV7-9 and TRBJ1-2; D is ambiguous. The germline CDR1 and CDR2 sequences are SEHNR and FQNEAQ (reference sequence). This CDR3 contains 16 residues. V was clipped by 1 base and J by 5 bases, with 17 bases between them. The entire variable domain, with the rest obtained from reference TRBV7-9 and TRBJ1-2, is as follows: DTGVSQNPRHKITKRGQNVTFRCDPISEHNRLYWYRQTLGQGPEFLTYFQNEAQLEKSRLLSDRFSAERPKGSFSTLEIQRTEQGDSAMYLCASSLVSTAPGYGYTFGSGTRLTVV.